Each of the 32 T cell receptor beta chains below was sequenced from the same sample in a study of spatial heterogeneity in lung cancer. The study, taken as a whole, reports: The number of expanded tumor alpha and beta chains correlated with mutation number.

Time point of the sample: sample taken at primary tumor resection. Which antigens these TCRs recognize remains unknown. TCRdb re-called the 5' RACE reads with MiXCR, one entry per CDR3 protein. The sample lists just under 1,500 distinct CDR3 sequences; under 20% were seen once. Sample: lung tumor tissue, taken at surgery. All receptors come from a male donor with early-stage non-small cell lung cancer.

This clonotype is labeled medium-sized. The V call is TRBV27, the J call TRBJ2-6, with TRBD1 matching over 8 bases. The CDR3 has 18 amino acids. Germline trimming cut 5 bases from V and 2 bases from J; bases unmatched to any gene: 11. The V gene's germline CDR1 is MNHEY and CDR2 SMNVEV (reference sequence). The CDR3 sequence is CASSGRTGIGAGANVLTF. The CDR3 nucleotides read TGTGCCAGCAGTGGGCGGACAGGGATTGGCGCTGGGGCCAACGTCCTGACTTTC.

This clonotype is large in the sample. This sequence joins TRBV28 and TRBJ1-5; the match to TRBD1 covers 7 bases. Losses at the gene ends were 7 bases for V and 7 bases for J; bases not matched to a gene: 7. This CDR3 comprises 13 residues. The V gene's germline CDR1 is MDHEN and CDR2 SYDVKM. This CDR3 reads CASTRQGWQPQHF. In DNA form, the CDR3 reads TGTGCCAGCACAAGACAGGGTTGGCAGCCCCAGCATTTT.

This clonotype is classed as medium-sized. This chain joins TRBV21-1 and TRBJ2-2. TRBV21-1 is annotated as a pseudogene. The CDR3 is 14 amino acids. The CDR3 reads CASTKRESTGELFF. The CDR3 DNA reads TGTGCCAGCACAAAGCGGGAGAGCACCGGGGAGCTGTTTTTT.

This clonotype has a count of ten or more. CDR3 in DNA: TGTGCCAGCAGGCCGGGACAGGGAGGATCAGATACGCAGTATTTT. It is translated as CASRPGQGGSDTQYF. The chain is built from TRBV3-1 and TRBJ2-3; 9 nucleotides align to TRBD1. Germline assignment: CDR1 LGHDT and CDR2 YNNKEL (reference sequence). J gave up 4 bases and V 6 bases, and 8 bases lay outside the gene matches. The CDR3 totals 15 residues.

This chain links TRBV7-2 with TRBJ1-5; 11 positions match TRBD1. CDR3 length: 16 amino acids. The V and J ends lost 2 bases and 6 bases, in that order; junction bases with no gene match: 6. The germline CDR1 and CDR2 sequences are SGHTA and FQGNSA. For the CDR3, the DNA is TGTGCCAGCAGCTTAAGTGTGGACAGGGGGCTTCAGCCCCAGCATTTT. This codes for CASSLSVDRGLQPQHF.

The chain employs TRBV3-1 and TRBJ2-7, with a possible D match to TRBD1 (6 bases). Germline CDR1 is LGHDT and CDR2 is YNNKEL (reference sequence). CDR3 length: 11 residues. Trimming took off 8 bases at V and 6 bases at J, with 11 bases between the two ends. CDR3 amino acids: CASGDTLEQYF. In nucleotides, the CDR3 is TGTGCCAGCGGGGACACTCTCGAGCAGTACTTC.

This clonotype is classed as medium-sized (0.01 to 0.1%). The chain carries TRBV12-3 or TRBV12-4 and TRBJ2-1; maybe TRBD1 (5 bases). The CDR3 totals 14 residues. V gave up 2 bases and J gave up 6 bases, with 11 bases separating them. The CDR3 DNA reads TGTGCCAGCAGTTTATGGGGAAGGGGCAATGAGCAGTTCTTC. The encoded protein is CASSLWGRGNEQFF.

The V and J genes are TRBV6-5 and TRBJ1-1, with 7 bases lining up with TRBD1. The germline V gene has CDR1 MNHEY and CDR2 SVGAGI. The V gene end was trimmed by 6 bases and the J gene end by 5 bases; junction bases not matched to a gene: 9. There are 14 residues in the CDR3. The CDR3 here is CASRTTGVWTEAFF. The CDR3, as DNA: TGTGCCAGCAGGACTACAGGGGTTTGGACTGAAGCTTTCTTT.

This clonotype was recorded many times. This rearrangement joins TRBV30 to TRBJ2-7; D is unresolved. The CDR3 runs to 12 residues. CDR1 is GTSNPN, CDR2 SVGIG, per germline (reference sequence). V lost 2 bases to trimming and J lost 0 bases, with 5 bases between them. The chain's CDR3 is CAWSSYSYEQYF. DNA of the CDR3: TGTGCCTGGAGTAGTTACTCCTACGAGCAGTACTTC.

V and J are TRBV7-9 and TRBJ1-2; D is perhaps TRBD1 (5 bases). V shed 5 bases and J shed 7 bases, with 17 bases lying between them. The CDR3 sequence is 14 residues long. CDR1 and CDR2 (germline): SEHNR, FQNEAQ (reference sequence). The CDR3 is CASSPTWGMAGYTF. CDR3 DNA: TGTGCCAGCAGCCCCACCTGGGGGATGGCTGGCTACACCTTC.

This clonotype has just a few counts. The CDR3 loop reads CASSEGAFGEINTF. CDR3 DNA: TGTGCCAGCAGTGAAGGGGCTTTCGGGGAAATCAACACCTTC. This chain links TRBV2 with TRBJ1-2; D gene uncertain. V was clipped by 1 base and J by 12 bases, with 18 bases between them. CDR1 is SNHLY and CDR2 is FYNNEI in the germline V gene. This CDR3 is 14 amino acids long.

This clonotype is judged medium-sized (0.01 to 0.1%). The rearrangement uses TRBV11-3 and TRBJ2-7, with D possibly called TRBD1 or TRBD2 (6 bases each). Trimming cost V 5 bases and J 3 bases, with 17 bases left between them. CDR3 length: 15 amino acids. CDR1 SGHNT and CDR2 YENEEA come from the germline V gene. In DNA, the CDR3 is TGTGCCAGCAGCCCGACTAGGGCCAGGGGCTACGAGCAGTACTTC. This encodes CASSPTRARGYEQYF.

This clonotype is classed as medium-sized. This chain joins TRBV11-2 and TRBJ2-1; 8 nucleotides match TRBD1. CDR1 SGHAT and CDR2 FQNNGV come from the germline V gene. This CDR3 has 14 residues. After removal of 6 bases from V and 6 bases from J, the junction contained 7 bases not matched to a gene. The CDR3 reads CASRGQVMVNEQFF. The CDR3 DNA reads as TGTGCCAGCAGGGGACAGGTAATGGTCAATGAGCAGTTCTTC.

This clonotype was detected only a few times. The chain links TRBV27 to TRBJ2-3; 14 bases align to TRBD2. The CDR3 spans 20 residues. Germline assignment: CDR1 MNHEY and CDR2 SMNVEV (reference sequence). V gave up 8 bases and J gave up 3 bases; unmatched junction bases: 19. Here the CDR3 reads CASPCVGLAGVGGFTDTQYF. The CDR3 coding sequence is TGTGCCAGCCCCTGTGTGGGACTAGCGGGAGTCGGGGGTTTTACAGATACGCAGTATTTT.

Within the sample, this clonotype is medium-sized (0.01 to 0.1%). The chain couples TRBV7-4 to TRBJ2-3; 8 bases fit TRBD1. CDR1 and CDR2 from the germline V gene are SGHVT and SQSDAQ. This CDR3 is 16 amino acids long. Losses at the gene ends were 5 bases for V and 5 bases for J; bases not matched to a gene: 12. CDR3 region: CASSRTQGAKKDTQYF. The CDR3 nucleotides read TGTGCCAGCAGCCGTACCCAGGGGGCGAAGAAAGATACGCAGTATTTT.

Sample share makes this clonotype medium-sized. The chain carries TRBV7-8 and TRBJ1-4, with D possibly TRBD1 on 6 matching bases. CDR3 size: 15 residues. With 1 base removed from V and 7 bases from J, the gap between germline ends came to 13 bases. CDR1 is SGHVS, CDR2 FQNEAQ, per germline. CDR3 sequence (DNA): TGTGCCAGCAGCTTAGAGCGGGGGGCGGTTGAAAAACTGTTTTTT. Its translation: CASSLERGAVEKLFF.

The V call is TRBV19, the J call TRBJ1-2; 7 bases are shared with TRBD1. Germline lookup yields CDR1 LNHDA and CDR2 SQIVND (reference sequence). The CDR3 spans 15 residues. V gave up 5 bases and J gave up 5 bases; unmatched junction bases: 11. The DNA of the CDR3 is TGTGCCAGTAGTCCCCAAGGGGGCCGGGATTATGGCTACACCTTC. It encodes CASSPQGGRDYGYTF.

Within the sample, this clonotype is medium-sized. This chain joins TRBV9 and TRBJ2-1; either TRBD1 or TRBD2 may supply D (5 bases each). Germline values: CDR1 SGDLS, CDR2 YYNGEE. The CDR3 has 13 amino acids. V was trimmed by 6 bases and J by 9 bases, leaving 16 bases between them. The CDR3 protein is CASNPFEGLEQFF. The CDR3 region has the DNA TGTGCCAGCAATCCCTTCGAGGGGCTTGAGCAGTTCTTC. Complete variable domain (other parts from reference TRBV9 and TRBJ2-1): DSGVTQTPKHLITATGQRVTLRCSPRSGDLSVYWYQQSLDQGLQFLIQYYNGEERAKGNILERFSAQQFPDLHSELNLSSLELGDSALYFCASNPFEGLEQFFGPGTRLTVL.

This clonotype was recorded many times. This chain connects TRBV6-5 to TRBJ1-2; D perhaps matches TRBD1 (5 bases). The CDR3 has 13 amino acids. V lost 4 bases and J 5 bases, leaving 11 bases between the germline ends. CDR1 and CDR2 from the germline V gene are MNHEY and SVGAGI. CDR3 region: CASSSGYGYGYTF. The CDR3 bases are TGTGCCAGCAGTTCAGGGTATGGGTATGGCTACACCTTC.

By proportion, this clonotype is medium-sized. V usage is TRBV4-3 and J usage is TRBJ1-2; D is unresolved. The CDR3 loop spans 13 amino acids. CDR1 LGHNA and CDR2 YSLEER come from the germline V gene. The germline V and J ends were trimmed by 0 bases and 6 bases, with 8 bases remaining between them. The CDR3 bases are TGCGCCAGCAGCCAAGATGGTGGCCATGGCTACACCTTC. Residues: CASSQDGGHGYTF.

This clonotype is classed as medium-sized. V is TRBV28 and J is TRBJ1-5, with D hard to call. Germline V gives CDR1 MDHEN, CDR2 SYDVKM. V gave up 11 bases and J gave up 0 bases, with 14 bases separating them. This CDR3 region has 14 residues. CDR3 coding DNA: TGTGCCGCCCAGGCAGCCTATAGCAATCAGCCCCAGCATTTT. Encoded protein: CAAQAAYSNQPQHF.

This clonotype was observed many times. V usage is TRBV9 and J usage is TRBJ2-1, with D unresolved. Germline CDR1 is SGDLS and CDR2 is YYNGEE. The CDR3 totals 13 residues. The V gene lost 2 bases and the J gene lost 4 bases, with 7 bases spanning the gap. The CDR3 nucleotides are TGTGCCAGCAGCGTCACCGAGTACAATGAGCAGTTCTTC. It yields the protein CASSVTEYNEQFF.

This clonotype is categorized as medium-sized. The genes are TRBV19 and TRBJ1-5; D remains ambiguous. The CDR3 covers 16 residues. The V gene lost 1 base and the J gene lost 6 bases, with 16 bases spanning the gap. Germline assignment: CDR1 LNHDA and CDR2 SQIVND (reference sequence). The chain's CDR3 is CASSIVRGAVFQPQHF. CDR3 DNA: TGTGCCAGTAGTATAGTTCGGGGAGCGGTGTTTCAGCCCCAGCATTTT.

This clonotype is categorized as medium-sized. CDR3 DNA: TGTGCCAGCAGCGGGACTAGCGGAGCCTACGAGCAGTACTTC. It translates to CASSGTSGAYEQYF. The V and J genes are TRBV7-6 and TRBJ2-7; 11 nucleotides line up with TRBD2. The CDR3 is made up of 14 amino acids. The trim removed 5 bases at V and 2 bases at J, leaving 2 bases unmatched. Germline V CDR1 and CDR2: SGHVS, FNYEAQ. Variable domain in full (rest from reference TRBV7-6 and TRBJ2-7): GAGVSQSPRYKVTKRGQDVALRCDPISGHVSLYWYRQALGQGPEFLTYFNYEAQQDKSGLPNDRFSAERPEGSISTLTIQRTEQRDSAMYRCASSGTSGAYEQYFGPGTRLTVT.

This clonotype was observed many times. The J gene is TRBJ2-5, the V gene TRBV2; 7 nucleotides line up with TRBD1. The CDR3 length is 14 residues. The V and J ends lost 5 bases and 2 bases, in that order; junction bases with no gene match: 5. From germline, CDR1 is SNHLY and CDR2 FYNNEI. The CDR3 is CASSPTGIQETQYF. As DNA, the CDR3 is TGTGCCAGCAGTCCGACAGGGATACAAGAGACCCAGTACTTC.

This clonotype was counted only a few times. The chain combines TRBV7-8 with TRBJ2-3; TRBD2 matches at 10 bases. V dropped 4 bases and J dropped 4; count of bases not matched to a gene: 5. From germline, CDR1 is SGHVS and CDR2 FQNEAQ. There are 15 residues in the CDR3. CDR3 in DNA: TGTGCCAGCAGCTCAGCGGGAGGGGGGGCAGATACGCAGTATTTT. This gives the protein CASSSAGGGADTQYF.

This clonotype was recorded many times. This sequence joins TRBV19 and TRBJ1-2, with D perhaps TRBD1 (6 bases). The CDR3 covers 14 residues. Germline-derived CDR1 and CDR2 are LNHDA and SQIVND (reference sequence). V shed 5 bases and J shed 7 bases, with 17 bases lying between them. The CDR3 spells CASSPRTVSRGYTF. CDR3 DNA: TGTGCCAGTAGTCCTAGGACAGTCTCACGTGGCTACACCTTC.

By its share, this clonotype is medium-sized (0.01 to 0.1%). The gene calls are TRBV27 and TRBJ1-6, with 8 bases identical to TRBD1. In germline, CDR1 is MNHEY, CDR2 SMNVEV (reference sequence). The junction had 11 bases not matched to a gene; V was cut back by 3 bases and J by 7 bases. The CDR3 is 17 amino acids. The CDR3 loop reads CASSLIDPGQGNSPLHF. The CDR3 nucleotides are TGTGCCAGCAGTTTGATAGACCCAGGACAGGGAAATTCACCCCTCCACTTT.

By share, this clonotype counts as medium-sized (0.01 to 0.1%). This chain links TRBV7-3 with TRBJ2-2; D is undetermined. This CDR3 comprises 14 residues. The V gene's germline CDR1 is SGHTA and CDR2 FQGTGA. The V end lost 5 bases, the J end lost 5 bases, and 12 bases lay between the germline ends. CDR3 nucleotides: TGTGCCAGCAGCCAAAATGTCTTTACCGGGGAGCTGTTTTTT. The encoded protein is CASSQNVFTGELFF.

The V gene is TRBV11-1, the J gene TRBJ1-1; D perhaps matches TRBD1 (6 bases). Germline V lookup: CDR1 SGHAT, CDR2 FQDESV (reference sequence). Trimming removed 0 bases at V and 1 base at J, with 9 bases between. The CDR3 totals 15 residues. The CDR3 here is CASSLAGHPNTEAFF. In DNA, the CDR3 is TGTGCCAGCAGCTTAGCGGGACACCCGAACACTGAAGCTTTCTTT. Drawing the rest from reference TRBV11-1 and TRBJ1-1, the complete variable domain is EAEVAQSPRYKITEKSQAVAFWCDPISGHATLYWYRQILGQGPELLVQFQDESVVDDSQLPKDRFSAERLKGVDSTLKIQPAELGDSAMYLCASSLAGHPNTEAFFGQGTRLTVV.

This clonotype was counted ten times or more. V is TRBV20-1 and J is TRBJ1-5; TRBD1 is a possible D gene (5 bases). Trimming pared 5 bases from V and 4 bases from J, leaving 9 bases between. The CDR3 spans 12 residues. The germline CDR1 and CDR2 sequences are DFQATT and SNEGSKA (reference sequence). The CDR3 is CSAVRGNQPQHF. CDR3 in DNA: TGCAGTGCTGTGCGGGGGAATCAGCCCCAGCATTTT.

V is TRBV4-2 and J is TRBJ2-7, with a tentative D call TRBD1 (6 bases). Trimming pared 0 bases from V and 7 bases from J, leaving 13 bases between. Germline loops: CDR1 LGHNA, CDR2 YNFKEQ. The CDR3 covers 14 residues. CDR3 protein: CASSQDLQGREQYF. The DNA for the CDR3 is TGTGCCAGCAGCCAAGATTTACAGGGCCGGGAGCAGTACTTC.